These 28 T cell receptor beta chains originate from one sample sequenced in a study of T cell responses to AZD1222 COVID-19 vaccine. Method: immunoSEQ multiplex PCR; TCRdb's copy keeps in-frame clones and lacks some. The data contain approximately 150,000 clones, around 90% of them seen just once; the ten biggest clones take up 1.3% to 1.5%. The starting material was peripheral blood, obtained on day 0 of AZD1222 vaccination. These receptors were taken from an adult in good health.

J is TRBJ2-7 and V is TRBV18; 13 positions match TRBD2. Germline V lookup: CDR1 KGHSH, CDR2 LQKENI. Trimming removed 3 bases from V and 2 bases from J; junction bases left unmatched: 1. There are 15 residues in the CDR3. The CDR3 protein is CASSPGTSGTYEQYF. The CDR3 DNA follows: TGTGCCAGCTCACCCGGGACTAGCGGGACCTACGAGCAGTACTTC.

The chain links TRBV6-2 or TRBV6-3 to TRBJ2-7; D is unclear. The V gene's germline CDR1 is MNHEY and CDR2 SVGEGT. The CDR3 spans 17 residues. V gave up 1 base and J gave up 1 base, with 17 bases separating them. The CDR3: CASSYFLSNPESYEQYF. In nucleotides, the CDR3 is TGTGCCAGCAGTTACTTCTTATCCAATCCCGAGTCCTACGAGCAGTACTTC.

The CDR3 protein is CATTTGFSNEKLFF. CDR3 coding DNA: TGTGCCACCACGACAGGTTTTAGTAATGAAAAACTGTTTTTT. This rearrangement joins TRBV6-5 to TRBJ1-4; D possibly corresponds to TRBD1 (6 bases). Trimming left V 10 bases short and J 4 bases short, with 16 bases between. The CDR3 totals 14 residues. Germline loops: CDR1 MNHEY, CDR2 SVGAGI.

The chain joins TRBV7-9 to TRBJ2-2; no clear D gene. Germline V lookup: CDR1 SEHNR, CDR2 FQNEAQ (reference sequence). The V end lost 2 bases, the J end lost 0 bases, and 4 bases lay between the germline ends. The CDR3 sequence is 14 residues long. The CDR3 region is CASSLPPNTGELFF. DNA for the CDR3: TGTGCCAGCAGCTTACCCCCGAACACCGGGGAGCTGTTTTTT.

The V call is TRBV6-2 or TRBV6-3, the J call TRBJ2-3; no firm D call. The V end lost 1 base, the J end lost 2 bases, and 7 bases lay between the germline ends. From germline, CDR1 is MNHEY and CDR2 SVGEGT. This CDR3 has 14 residues. For the CDR3, the DNA is TGTGCCAGCAGTTACTTGCCCGCCACAGATACGCAGTATTTT. Translation: CASSYLPATDTQYF.

V gene TRBV5-1 combines with J gene TRBJ1-5; 7 bases are shared with TRBD1. Germline values: CDR1 SGHRS, CDR2 YFSETQ. With V trimmed by 0 bases and J by 4 bases, 7 bases remained unmatched. The CDR3 length is 16 residues. CDR3 sequence (DNA): TGCGCCAGCAGCTTGGGTACGTCAGGGGGGAATCAGCCCCAGCATTTT. Amino acid sequence: CASSLGTSGGNQPQHF. Supplemented by reference TRBV5-1 and TRBJ1-5, the full variable domain reads KAGVTQTPRYLIKTRGQQVTLSCSPISGHRSVSWYQQTPGQGLQFLFEYFSETQRNKGNFPGRFSGRQFSNSRSEMNVSTLELGDSALYLCASSLGTSGGNQPQHFGDGTRLSIL.

This rearrangement joins TRBV19 to TRBJ1-5; TRBD1 might be the D (6 bases). This CDR3 spans 18 amino acids. Looked up from germline, CDR1 is LNHDA and CDR2 is SQIVND (reference sequence). Trimming took off 5 bases at V and 7 bases at J, with 27 bases between the two ends. This CDR3 reads CASSPGSSGGVRNQPQHF. CDR3 nucleotides: TGTGCCAGTAGTCCGGGATCTTCGGGGGGCGTAAGAAACCAGCCCCAGCATTTT.

This chain links TRBV19 with TRBJ1-5; a weak D match, TRBD1 (5 bases). V lost 5 bases, J lost 4 bases, and 15 bases lay in between. Germline V gives CDR1 LNHDA, CDR2 SQIVND (reference sequence). CDR3 length: 15 residues. As DNA, the CDR3 is TGTGCCAGTAGTCCCCCAGGTCGGGGGAATCAGCCCCAGCATTTT. Encoded protein: CASSPPGRGNQPQHF.

This chain links TRBV29-1 with TRBJ2-7; D gene ambiguous. From germline, CDR1 is SQVTM and CDR2 ANQGSEA. This CDR3 has 11 amino acids. Trimming removed 4 bases from V and 0 bases from J, with 4 bases in between. CDR3 nucleotide sequence: TGCAGCGTTGGTGACTCCTACGAGCAGTACTTC. Protein sequence: CSVGDSYEQYF.

The chain couples TRBV5-1 to TRBJ1-3; D is possibly TRBD1 (6 bases). Germline V gives CDR1 SGHRS, CDR2 YFSETQ. The V end lost 0 bases, the J end lost 4 bases, and 8 bases lay between the germline ends. The CDR3 sequence is 14 residues long. CDR3 amino acids: CASSLDTGGNTIYF. The DNA for the CDR3 is TGCGCCAGCAGCTTGGACACAGGGGGAAACACCATATATTTT.

The chain recombines TRBV28 with TRBJ1-2; TRBD1 agrees at 7 bases. Germline V gene sequence: CDR1 MDHEN, CDR2 SYDVKM. The CDR3 is 13 residues long. V shed 3 bases and J 3 bases; nucleotides not matched to a gene: 1. This CDR3 is CASSLTGYYGYTF. In DNA form, the CDR3 reads TGTGCCAGCAGTTTGACAGGGTACTATGGCTACACCTTC.

V gene TRBV5-1 combines with J gene TRBJ2-1; 11 positions match TRBD2. V gave up 0 bases and J gave up 4 bases; unmatched junction bases: 0. The CDR3 sequence is 15 residues long. The V gene's germline CDR1 is SGHRS and CDR2 YFSETQ. The CDR3 coding sequence is TGCGCCAGCAGCTTGGTAGCGGGAGGGTACAATGAGCAGTTCTTC. It codes for CASSLVAGGYNEQFF.

This sequence joins TRBV7-9 and TRBJ2-7; a weak D match, TRBD2 (6 bases). The germline CDR1 and CDR2 sequences are SEHNR and FQNEAQ (reference sequence). Trimming cost V 3 bases and J 3 bases, with 9 bases left between them. The CDR3 loop spans 13 amino acids. The CDR3 sequence is CASSFAEGYEQYF. CDR3 nucleotides: TGTGCCAGCAGCTTCGCGGAGGGCTACGAGCAGTACTTC.

The chain carries TRBV6-1 and TRBJ1-6; tentatively, D is TRBD1 (5 bases). CDR3 size: 15 residues. V lost 3 bases to trimming and J lost 7 bases, with 13 bases between them. CDR1 and CDR2 from the germline V gene are MNHNS and SASEGT. DNA for the CDR3: TGTGCCAGCAGTGACCTCGGGGGGGGGAATTCACCCCTCCACTTT. Residues: CASSDLGGGNSPLHF.

The rearrangement links TRBV30 to TRBJ1-2, with a possible D match to TRBD1 (6 bases). This CDR3 is 10 amino acids long. The V gene's germline CDR1 is GTSNPN and CDR2 SVGIG (reference sequence). V lost 5 bases, J lost 8 bases, and 9 bases lay in between. CDR3 residues: CAWYRDGYTF. CDR3 coding DNA: TGTGCCTGGTACAGGGACGGCTACACCTTC.

The rearrangement uses TRBV30 and TRBJ2-7; 7 nucleotides agree with TRBD1. CDR3 length equals 11 residues. Germline V gene data show CDR1 as GTSNPN and CDR2 as SVGIG (reference sequence). J was trimmed by 6 bases and V by 4 bases; bases with no gene match: 3. The CDR3 DNA follows: TGTGCCTGGAACCCAGGGGGCGAGCAGTACTTC. Its protein is CAWNPGGEQYF.

The rearrangement uses TRBV7-8 and TRBJ2-1; 7 bases line up with TRBD2. With V trimmed by 3 bases and J by 2 bases, 7 bases remained unmatched. CDR3 length: 16 amino acids. Germline CDR1 reads SGHVS; CDR2 reads FQNEAQ. The CDR3 loop reads CASSFLGRAAYNEQFF. The CDR3 DNA reads as TGTGCCAGCAGCTTTCTAGGGAGGGCCGCCTACAATGAGCAGTTCTTC.

The rearrangement joins TRBV6-5 to TRBJ1-1; D may be TRBD1 (5 bases). Germline values: CDR1 MNHEY, CDR2 SVGAGI. The CDR3 spans 13 residues. Trimming shortened V by 5 bases and J by 5 bases, and 12 bases separated the two germline ends. CDR3 residues: CASSTHRRTEAFF. In DNA, the CDR3 is TGTGCCAGCAGTACCCACAGGAGGACTGAAGCTTTCTTT.

The chain joins TRBV25-1 to TRBJ2-3; TRBD2 agrees at 12 bases. The CDR3 loop spans 17 amino acids. Per germline, CDR1 MGHDK and CDR2 SYGVNS. With V trimmed by 9 bases and J by 0 bases, 10 bases remained unmatched. The CDR3 DNA reads as TGTGCCAGGTCCCCTAGGACTAGCGGGGTTAGCACAGATACGCAGTATTTT. This gives the protein CARSPRTSGVSTDTQYF.

CDR3: CASSRGAGGNEQFF. CDR3 in DNA: TGTGCCAGCAGCCGGGGGGCAGGGGGCAATGAGCAGTTCTTC. V and J are TRBV6-5 and TRBJ2-1; D tentatively reads TRBD1 or TRBD2 (7 bases each). The V and J ends lost 6 bases and 6 bases respectively, with 15 bases between them. Germline-derived CDR1 and CDR2 are MNHEY and SVGAGI. This CDR3 contains 14 residues.

V is TRBV27 and J is TRBJ2-7; D possibly corresponds to TRBD1 (5 bases). Germline V gene data show CDR1 as MNHEY and CDR2 as SMNVEV (reference sequence). Trimming shortened V by 5 bases and J by 0 bases, and 11 bases separated the two germline ends. The CDR3 sequence is 14 residues long. The CDR3 is CASSRPGPSYEQYF. The DNA for the CDR3 is TGTGCCAGCAGTCGGCCAGGGCCCTCCTACGAGCAGTACTTC.

V is TRBV30 and J is TRBJ1-2, with 8 nucleotides matching TRBD1. The CDR3 runs 13 residues. Germline V CDR1 and CDR2: GTSNPN, SVGIG (reference sequence). The trim removed 1 base at V and 7 bases at J, leaving 5 bases unmatched. In DNA, the CDR3 is TGTGCCTGGAGTGCCGGGACAGGACGTGGCTACACCTTC. Amino acids: CAWSAGTGRGYTF.

With respect to this clone: One end of the junction varies from germline; a read error may be responsible. CDR3 residues: CASTRGRDDNPRVF. The CDR3 region has the DNA TGTGCCAGCACCCGAGGGAGGGACGATAACCCAAGAGTCTTC. This chain links TRBV2 with TRBJ2-7, with 7 bases that match TRBD2. The CDR3 has 14 amino acids. Germline loops: CDR1 SNHLY, CDR2 FYNNEI.

In regard to this clone: This same CDR3 is encoded by further DNA sequences in the sample. The chain couples TRBV5-1 to TRBJ2-1; D perhaps matches TRBD2 (5 bases). The CDR3 loop spans 12 amino acids. Deletions cut 5 bases from V and 4 bases from J, with 7 bases between. Germline-derived CDR1 and CDR2 are SGHRS and YFSETQ. DNA of the CDR3: TGCGCCAGCAGGAGGGATTACAATGAGCAGTTCTTC. It encodes CASRRDYNEQFF. The full variable domain, its missing parts supplied by reference TRBV5-1 and TRBJ2-1, is KAGVTQTPRYLIKTRGQQVTLSCSPISGHRSVSWYQQTPGQGLQFLFEYFSETQRNKGNFPGRFSGRQFSNSRSEMNVSTLELGDSALYLCASRRDYNEQFFGPGTRLTVL.

The chain combines TRBV25-1 with TRBJ1-1, with D tentatively TRBD1 (5 bases). Trimming removed 2 bases at V and 10 bases at J, with 26 bases between. The CDR3 length is 17 residues. Germline V gives CDR1 MGHDK, CDR2 SYGVNS. The CDR3: CASSEKNVGLGHRRAFF. The CDR3 DNA reads as TGTGCCAGCAGTGAAAAGAATGTCGGGTTGGGGCACAGGAGAGCTTTCTTT. The full variable domain, completed using reference TRBV25-1 and TRBJ1-1, is EADIYQTPRYLVIGTGKKITLECSQTMGHDKMYWYQQDPGMELHLIHYSYGVNSTEKGDLSSESTVSRIRTEHFPLTLESARPSHTSQYLCASSEKNVGLGHRRAFFGQGTRLTVV.

The chain couples TRBV5-1 to TRBJ2-6, with TRBD2 matching over 9 bases. The CDR3 runs 17 residues. J lost 0 bases, V lost 4 bases, and 5 bases had no gene match. Germline V lookup: CDR1 SGHRS, CDR2 YFSETQ. This CDR3 reads CASSKAGGSSGANVLTF. Here the CDR3 DNA reads TGCGCCAGCAGCAAAGCGGGGGGAAGCTCTGGGGCCAACGTCCTGACTTTC.

This chain connects TRBV15 to TRBJ2-2; the D gene is possibly TRBD1 (5 bases). V gave up 0 bases and J gave up 1 base, with 6 bases separating them. There are 15 residues in the CDR3. The germline CDR1 and CDR2 sequences are LNHNV and YYDKDF (reference sequence). Here the CDR3 reads CATSRDGQNTGELFF. CDR3 in DNA: TGTGCCACCAGCAGAGATGGACAGAACACCGGGGAGCTGTTTTTT.

The chain employs TRBV7-3 and TRBJ1-1; 7 positions match TRBD1. V lost 2 bases, J lost 0 bases, and 3 bases stayed unmatched. This CDR3 is built from 15 residues. Per the germline V gene, CDR1 is SGHTA and CDR2 is FQGTGA. CDR3 residues: CASSLGGQMNTEAFF. As DNA, the CDR3 is TGTGCCAGCAGCTTAGGGGGACAGATGAACACTGAAGCTTTCTTT.